Each of the 8 T cell receptor beta chains below was sequenced from the same sample in a study of blood T cell repertoires in COVID-19. The protocol was immunoSEQ multiplex PCR, while the TCRdb copy is restricted to in-frame clones and leaves out a portion. Here the sample spans 65,000 to 90,000 clones, 65% to 85% being singletons. Sequencing input: peripheral blood. The receptors were gathered from a man aged 65 to 85 with active or convalescent COVID-19.

The chain recombines TRBV2 with TRBJ2-3; 12 bases agree with TRBD2. Germline lookup yields CDR1 SNHLY and CDR2 FYNNEI. J was trimmed by 5 bases and V by 9 bases; bases with no gene match: 3. There are 13 residues in the CDR3. The chain's CDR3 is CASRGLAGDTQYF. The CDR3 DNA is TGTGCCAGTCGGGGACTAGCGGGAGATACGCAGTATTTT. The whole variable domain, filled in from reference TRBV2 and TRBJ2-3, reads EPEVTQTPSHQVTQMGQEVILRCVPISNHLYFYWYRQILGQKVEFLVSFYNNEISEKSEIFDDQFSVERPDGSNFTLKIRSTKLEDSAMYFCASRGLAGDTQYFGPGTRLTVL.

The chain combines TRBV4-1 with TRBJ2-5; tentative D call: TRBD2 (6 bases). V was clipped by 1 base and J by 7 bases, with 25 bases between them. The CDR3 is 18 residues long. From germline, CDR1 is MGHRA and CDR2 YSYEKL. DNA for the CDR3: TGCGCCAGCAGCCAAGCCCCTCGCGGGACCTTGGAAGCTCCGACCCAGTACTTC. It translates to CASSQAPRGTLEAPTQYF.

V usage is TRBV30 and J usage is TRBJ2-5, with 7 bases identical to TRBD1. There are 15 residues in the CDR3. From germline, CDR1 is GTSNPN and CDR2 SVGIG (reference sequence). V lost 8 bases to trimming and J lost 0 bases; unmatched junction nucleotides: 12. The CDR3, as DNA: TGTGCCGGACTTAGGGGGCAGAACTACCAAGAGACCCAGTACTTC. Protein product: CAGLRGQNYQETQYF.

This chain joins TRBV7-2 and TRBJ2-1, with 11 bases that match TRBD2. The germline V gene has CDR1 SGHTA and CDR2 FQGNSA. The CDR3 spans 16 residues. After removal of 1 base from V and 9 bases from J, the junction contained 8 bases not matched to a gene. Here the CDR3 DNA reads TGTGCCAGCAGCTTAGTAGCGGGGGGGCTTCAAAGTGAGCAGTTCTTC. It codes for CASSLVAGGLQSEQFF.

This chain uses TRBV30 with TRBJ2-7, with TRBD1 matching 9 bases. The CDR3 extends over 12 amino acids. With V trimmed by 7 bases and J by 3 bases, 4 bases remained unmatched. Germline V gene data show CDR1 as GTSNPN and CDR2 as SVGIG (reference sequence). CDR3 sequence: CAFRTGVYEQYF. The CDR3 region has the DNA TGTGCCTTCCGGACAGGGGTCTACGAGCAGTACTTC.

The rearrangement links TRBV4-1 to TRBJ1-2; D uncertain. V lost 4 bases, J lost 3 bases, and 15 bases lay in between. Germline CDR1 reads MGHRA; CDR2 reads YSYEKL. CDR3 size: 15 residues. The CDR3: CASSREAGKDYGYTF. The CDR3 bases are TGCGCCAGCAGCCGAGAGGCAGGAAAGGACTATGGCTACACCTTC.

The V call is TRBV28, the J call TRBJ1-2; a possible D gene is TRBD1 (5 bases). Germline lookup yields CDR1 MDHEN and CDR2 SYDVKM. The V end was cut by 6 bases, the J end by 5 bases, with 10 bases between. CDR3 size: 12 residues. CDR3 nucleotide sequence: TGTGCCAGCAGCCGCCAGGGATATGGCTACACCTTC. Translated: CASSRQGYGYTF.

This clone was counted between two and nine times. The DNA of the CDR3 is TGTGCCAGCAGCCCCCGCGGACAGGGGATAGGCAATGAGCAGTTCTTC. Residues: CASSPRGQGIGNEQFF. The rearrangement joins TRBV7-9 to TRBJ2-1; TRBD1 agrees at 9 bases. V was pared by 5 bases and J by 6 bases, with 11 bases of the junction left unmatched. CDR1 is SEHNR and CDR2 is FQNEAQ in the germline V gene (reference sequence). The CDR3 runs to 16 residues.